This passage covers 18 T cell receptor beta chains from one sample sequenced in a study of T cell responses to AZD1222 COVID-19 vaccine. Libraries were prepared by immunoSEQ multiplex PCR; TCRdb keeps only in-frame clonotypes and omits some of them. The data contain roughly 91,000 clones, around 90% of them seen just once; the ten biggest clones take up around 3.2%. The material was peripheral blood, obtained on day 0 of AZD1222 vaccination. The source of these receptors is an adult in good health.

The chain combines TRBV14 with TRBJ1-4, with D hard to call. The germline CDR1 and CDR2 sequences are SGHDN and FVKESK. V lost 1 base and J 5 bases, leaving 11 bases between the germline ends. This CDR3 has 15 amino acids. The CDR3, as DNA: TGTGCCAGCAGCCAAGCTTCAGCCGCCAATGAAAAACTGTTTTTT. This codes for CASSQASAANEKLFF.

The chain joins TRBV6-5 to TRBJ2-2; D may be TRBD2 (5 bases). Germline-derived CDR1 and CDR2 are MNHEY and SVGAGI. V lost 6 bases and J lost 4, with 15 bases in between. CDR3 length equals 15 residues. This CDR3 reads CASSAPGWGTGELFF. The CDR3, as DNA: TGTGCCAGCAGCGCACCGGGGTGGGGCACCGGGGAGCTGTTTTTT.

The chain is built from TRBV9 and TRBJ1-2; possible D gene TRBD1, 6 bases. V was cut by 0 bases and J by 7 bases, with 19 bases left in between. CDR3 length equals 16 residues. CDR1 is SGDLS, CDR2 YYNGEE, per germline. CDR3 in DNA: TGTGCCAGCAGCGTAGCCCCACAGGGCCAACTAGGTGGCTACACCTTC. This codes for CASSVAPQGQLGGYTF.

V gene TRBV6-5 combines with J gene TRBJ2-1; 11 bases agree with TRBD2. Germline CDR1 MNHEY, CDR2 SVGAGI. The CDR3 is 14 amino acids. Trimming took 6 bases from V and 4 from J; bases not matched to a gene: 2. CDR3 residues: CASRSSGGYNEQFF. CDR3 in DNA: TGTGCCAGCAGGTCTAGCGGGGGGTACAATGAGCAGTTCTTC.

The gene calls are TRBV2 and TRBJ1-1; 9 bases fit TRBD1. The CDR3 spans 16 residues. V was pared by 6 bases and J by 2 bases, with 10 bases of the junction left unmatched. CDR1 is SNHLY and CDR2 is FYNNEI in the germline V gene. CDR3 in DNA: TGTGCCAGCAGACTCAAGGGACAGGGCGGAAACACTGAAGCTTTCTTT. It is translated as CASRLKGQGGNTEAFF.

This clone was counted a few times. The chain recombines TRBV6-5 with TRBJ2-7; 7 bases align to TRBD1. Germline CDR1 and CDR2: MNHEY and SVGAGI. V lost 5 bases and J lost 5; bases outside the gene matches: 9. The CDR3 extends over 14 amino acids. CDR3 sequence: CASSHTGTENEQYF. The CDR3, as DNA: TGTGCCAGCAGTCATACCGGGACAGAGAACGAGCAGTACTTC.

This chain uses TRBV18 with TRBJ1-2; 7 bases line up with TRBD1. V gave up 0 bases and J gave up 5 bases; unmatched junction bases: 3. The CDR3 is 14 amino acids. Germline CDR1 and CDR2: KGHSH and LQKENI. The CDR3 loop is CASSPPTGRYGYTF. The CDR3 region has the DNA TGTGCCAGCTCACCACCGACAGGGAGGTATGGCTACACCTTC.

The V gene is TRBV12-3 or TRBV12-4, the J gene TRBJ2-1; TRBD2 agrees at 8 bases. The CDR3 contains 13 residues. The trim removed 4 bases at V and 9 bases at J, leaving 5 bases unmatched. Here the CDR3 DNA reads TGTGCCAGCAGTTCCAGCGGGAGTGGTGAGCAGTTCTTC. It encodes CASSSSGSGEQFF.

This CDR3 reads CASSVSGSNTGELFF. CDR3 bases: TGTGCCAGCAGCGTAAGCGGTTCGAACACCGGGGAGCTGTTTTTT. The chain has TRBV9 and TRBJ2-2, with a weak D call TRBD2 (5 bases). Germline CDR1 is SGDLS and CDR2 is YYNGEE. This CDR3 is built from 15 residues. The ends were cut back, 1 base at V and 0 bases at J, with 7 bases in the middle. Full variable domain (missing parts from reference TRBV9 and TRBJ2-2): DSGVTQTPKHLITATGQRVTLRCSPRSGDLSVYWYQQSLDQGLQFLIQYYNGEERAKGNILERFSAQQFPDLHSELNLSSLELGDSALYFCASSVSGSNTGELFFGEGSRLTVL.

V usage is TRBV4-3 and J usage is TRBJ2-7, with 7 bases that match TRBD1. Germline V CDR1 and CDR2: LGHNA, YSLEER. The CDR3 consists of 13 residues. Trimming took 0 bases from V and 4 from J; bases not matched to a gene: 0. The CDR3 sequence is CASSQDRGYEQYF. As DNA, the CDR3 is TGCGCCAGCAGCCAAGACAGGGGGTACGAGCAGTACTTC.

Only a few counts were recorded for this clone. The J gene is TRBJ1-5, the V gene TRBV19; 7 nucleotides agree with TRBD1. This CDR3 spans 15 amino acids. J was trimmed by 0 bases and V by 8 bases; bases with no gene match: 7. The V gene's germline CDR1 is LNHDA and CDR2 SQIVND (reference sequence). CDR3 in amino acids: CASGTAHYSNQPQHF. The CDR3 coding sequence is TGTGCCAGTGGGACAGCCCATTATAGCAATCAGCCCCAGCATTTT.

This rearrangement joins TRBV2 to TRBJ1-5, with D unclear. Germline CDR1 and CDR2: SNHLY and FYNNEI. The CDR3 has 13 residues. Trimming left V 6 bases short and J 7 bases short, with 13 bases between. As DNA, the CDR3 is TGTGCCAGCAGGAGGGATGTGGAACAGCCCCAGCATTTT. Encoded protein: CASRRDVEQPQHF. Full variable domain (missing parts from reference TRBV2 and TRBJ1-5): EPEVTQTPSHQVTQMGQEVILRCVPISNHLYFYWYRQILGQKVEFLVSFYNNEISEKSEIFDDQFSVERPDGSNFTLKIRSTKLEDSAMYFCASRRDVEQPQHFGDGTRLSIL.

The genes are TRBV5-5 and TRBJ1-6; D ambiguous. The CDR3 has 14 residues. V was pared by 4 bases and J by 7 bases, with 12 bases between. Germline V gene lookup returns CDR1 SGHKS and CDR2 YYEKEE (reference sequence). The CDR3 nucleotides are TGTGCCAGCAGCGGTGGCATCGAAAATTCACCCCTCCACTTT. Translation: CASSGGIENSPLHF. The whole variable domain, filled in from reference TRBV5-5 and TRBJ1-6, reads DAGVTQSPTHLIKTRGQQVTLRCSPISGHKSVSWYQQVLGQGPQFIFQYYEKEERGRGNFPDRFSARQFPNYSSELNVNALLLGDSALYLCASSGGIENSPLHFGNGTRLTVT.

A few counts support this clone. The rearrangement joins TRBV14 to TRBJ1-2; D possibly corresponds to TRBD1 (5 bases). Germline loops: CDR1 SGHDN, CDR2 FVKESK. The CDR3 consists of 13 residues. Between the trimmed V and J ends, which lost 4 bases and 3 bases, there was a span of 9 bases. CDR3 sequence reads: CASSRTRDYGYTF. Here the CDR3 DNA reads TGTGCCAGCAGCCGAACCAGGGACTATGGCTACACCTTC.

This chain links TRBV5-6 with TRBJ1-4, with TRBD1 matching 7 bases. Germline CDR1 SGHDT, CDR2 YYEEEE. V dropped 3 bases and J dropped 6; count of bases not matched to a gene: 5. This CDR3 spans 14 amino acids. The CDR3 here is CASSSSTGYEKLFF. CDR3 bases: TGTGCCAGCAGCTCATCGACAGGGTATGAAAAACTGTTTTTT.

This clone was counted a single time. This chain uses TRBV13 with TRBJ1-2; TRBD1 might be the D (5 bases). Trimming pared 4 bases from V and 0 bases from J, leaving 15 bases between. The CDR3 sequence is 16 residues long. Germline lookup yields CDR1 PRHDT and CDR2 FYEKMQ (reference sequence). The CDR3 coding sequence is TGTGCCAGCAGCTCCTCGAGGGGTCCTCCTAACTATGGCTACACCTTC. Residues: CASSSSRGPPNYGYTF.

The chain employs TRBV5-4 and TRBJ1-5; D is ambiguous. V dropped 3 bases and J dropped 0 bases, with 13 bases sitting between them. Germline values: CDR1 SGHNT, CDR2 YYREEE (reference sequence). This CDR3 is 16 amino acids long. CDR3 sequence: CASSSSPTDSNQPQHF. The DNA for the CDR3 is TGTGCCAGCAGCTCAAGCCCCACGGATAGCAATCAGCCCCAGCATTTT.

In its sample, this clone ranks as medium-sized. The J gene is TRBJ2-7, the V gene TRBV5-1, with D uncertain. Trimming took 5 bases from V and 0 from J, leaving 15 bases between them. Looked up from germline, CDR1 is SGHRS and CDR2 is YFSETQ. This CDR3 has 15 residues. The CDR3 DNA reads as TGCGCCAGCAGTTATGAGTTGGGCCACTCCTACGAGCAGTACTTC. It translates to CASSYELGHSYEQYF.